These T cell receptor beta chains were read from a single sample in a study of cytomegalovirus exposure and HLA in healthy donors. This table comes from immunoSEQ multiplex PCR, and its TCRdb copy is limited to in-frame clones, with some not included. The table includes over 150,000 clones, around 76% detected once. The sample was PBMCs. The receptors were sampled from a man aged 55 to 70 in good health and CMV-seronegative. CDR3s include the opening cysteine and the closing phenylalanine or tryptophan. D genes are given only for firm matches. Expanded clones get a size class; other rows say once, few or many, or leave the size out.

j_call	d_call	clone_size	v_call	cdr3_length	cdr3_aa	cdr3_nt
TRBJ2-7	TRBD1	-	TRBV7-9	13	CASSGQGADEQYF	TGTGCCAGCAGCGGACAGGGTGCGGACGAGCAGTACTTC
TRBJ2-5	-	-	TRBV18	16	CASSPTIDLYQETQYF	TGTGCCAGCTCGCCCACTATAGATCTGTACCAAGAGACCCAGTACTTC
TRBJ2-3	TRBD2	-	TRBV19	17	CASSIRLAGGPADTQYF	TGTGCCAGTAGTATCCGACTAGCGGGAGGGCCAGCAGATACGCAGTATTTT
TRBJ2-7	-	-	TRBV7-9	15	CASSSRGVAGYEQYF	TGTGCCAGCAGCTCCCGCGGTGTAGCCGGCTACGAGCAGTACTTC
TRBJ2-7	TRBD1	-	TRBV19	13	CASSTQTGFEQYF	TGTGCCAGTAGTACCCAGACAGGGTTCGAGCAGTACTTC
TRBJ2-7	TRBD1	-	TRBV4-1	14	CASSHGQGAGEQYF	TGCGCCAGCAGCCACGGACAGGGGGCGGGGGAGCAGTACTTC
TRBJ2-1	TRBD2	-	TRBV6-5	12	CASRGLGDEQFF	TGTGCCAGCAGGGGACTAGGGGATGAGCAGTTCTTC
TRBJ1-2	-	-	TRBV28	12	CASTSSNYGYTF	TGTGCCAGCACGTCTTCTAACTATGGCTACACCTTC
TRBJ2-5	TRBD1	-	TRBV5-1	16	CASSLVGTGGQETQYF	TGCGCCAGCAGCTTGGTTGGGACAGGGGGTCAAGAGACCCAGTACTTC
TRBJ1-2	-	-	TRBV4-3	15	CASSLGLNGGDGYTF	TGCGCCAGCAGCCTAGGGTTGAACGGAGGGGATGGCTACACCTTC
TRBJ2-5	TRBD2	-	TRBV5-1	16	CASSRTSGGAGETQYF	TGCGCCAGCAGCCGGACTAGCGGGGGGGCTGGGGAGACCCAGTACTTC
TRBJ2-7	TRBD1	-	TRBV10-2	15	CASRERQGASYEQYF	TGCGCCAGCAGAGAACGACAGGGGGCATCCTACGAGCAGTACTTC
TRBJ2-3	TRBD2	-	TRBV4-3	19	CASSQWTSGGPTSTDTQYF	TGCGCCAGCAGCCAATGGACTAGCGGGGGTCCGACTAGCACAGATACGCAGTATTTT
TRBJ2-7	-	-	TRBV27	12	CASSFAVYEQYF	TGTGCCAGCAGTTTTGCGGTCTACGAGCAGTACTTC
TRBJ1-3	-	few	TRBV6-6	13	CASSLGPGNTIYF	TGTGCCAGCAGTTTGGGGCCCGGAAACACCATATATTTT
TRBJ2-7	TRBD1	-	TRBV7-8	13	CASSFDRAYEQYF	TGTGCCAGCAGCTTCGACAGGGCTTACGAGCAGTACTTC
TRBJ1-2	-	-	TRBV18	14	CASSPRRDGYGYTF	TGTGCCAGCTCACCAAGGAGGGACGGCTATGGCTACACCTTC
TRBJ2-7	-	-	TRBV18	13	CASSPPGGAEQYF	TGTGCCAGCTCACCACCGGGGGGGGCCGAGCAGTACTTC
TRBJ2-2	TRBD2	-	TRBV2	19	CASSEWGGLAGSNTGELFF	TGTGCCAGCAGTGAATGGGGGGGGCTAGCGGGGTCGAACACCGGGGAGCTGTTTTTT
TRBJ2-1	-	-	TRBV5-1	13	CASSSTGYNEQFF	TGCGCCAGCAGCTCTACAGGGTACAATGAGCAGTTCTTC
TRBJ2-7	TRBD1	-	TRBV29-1	14	CSVAAGTGGYEQYF	TGCAGCGTCGCCGCCGGGACAGGGGGCTACGAGCAGTACTTC
TRBJ2-5	-	-	TRBV6-5	15	CASSSYDFGQETQYF	TGTGCCAGCAGTTCCTACGACTTCGGACAAGAGACCCAGTACTTC
TRBJ2-1	TRBD1	-	TRBV2	14	CASSVGTGGNEQFF	TGTGCCAGCAGTGTCGGGACAGGGGGCAATGAGCAGTTCTTC
TRBJ2-7	-	-	TRBV28	12	CASRGLPNEQYF	TGTGCCAGCAGAGGACTCCCTAACGAGCAGTACTTC
TRBJ2-2	TRBD1	-	TRBV7-6	16	CASSSRQGYYTGELFF	TGTGCCAGCAGCTCCAGACAGGGCTATTATACCGGGGAGCTGTTTTTT
TRBJ1-5	TRBD1	-	TRBV30	17	CAWSGKGQGASNQPQHF	TGTGCCTGGAGTGGCAAGGGACAGGGGGCGAGCAATCAGCCCCAGCATTTT
TRBJ2-7	-	-	TRBV5-1	16	CASSRGGASETYEQYF	TGCGCCAGCAGCCGAGGTGGTGCTAGCGAGACCTACGAGCAGTACTTC
TRBJ2-2	TRBD2	once	TRBV9	16	CASSTRSGGTTGELFF	TGTGCCAGCAGCACCCGTAGCGGGGGGACCACCGGGGAGCTGTTTTTT
TRBJ2-2	-	-	TRBV11-2	14	CASSFRQVTGELFF	TGTGCCAGCAGCTTCCGGCAGGTCACCGGGGAGCTGTTTTTT
TRBJ2-2	-	-	TRBV2	16	CASSKADLRGLGELFF	TGTGCCAGCAGCAAAGCGGACCTCCGGGGGTTGGGGGAGCTGTTTTTT
TRBJ2-3	TRBD2	-	TRBV2	17	CASSELGTSVPADTQYF	TGTGCCAGCAGTGAACTGGGCACTAGCGTACCCGCAGATACGCAGTATTTT
TRBJ2-7	TRBD2	-	TRBV7-9	15	CASSFSGAPTYEQYF	TGTGCCAGCAGCTTTAGCGGGGCCCCAACCTACGAGCAGTACTTC
TRBJ2-6	TRBD2	-	TRBV7-9	17	CASSLGPRGEGANVLTF	TGTGCCAGCAGCTTAGGGCCTCGGGGGGAAGGGGCCAACGTCCTGACTTTC
TRBJ2-5	-	-	TRBV7-8	15	CASSLPGQRRETQYF	TGTGCCAGCAGCCTGCCCGGACAGCGAAGAGAGACCCAGTACTTC
TRBJ2-5	TRBD2	-	TRBV11-2	15	CASTLAGKYQETQYF	TGTGCCAGCACTTTAGCGGGGAAATATCAAGAGACCCAGTACTTC
TRBJ2-1	-	-	TRBV27	12	CASSLPFGEQFF	TGTGCCAGCAGTTTACCCTTCGGTGAGCAGTTCTTC
TRBJ1-1	-	once	TRBV25-1	16	CASSEVGDGPFTEAFF	TGTGCCAGCAGTGAGGTGGGAGACGGACCCTTTACTGAAGCTTTCTTT
TRBJ1-2	-	-	TRBV28	17	CASSFLGRGTRNYGYTF	TGTGCCAGCAGTTTCCTCGGAAGGGGGACAAGGAACTATGGCTACACCTTC
TRBJ2-1	TRBD2	-	TRBV6-5	15	CASSLVAGGYNEQFF	TGTGCCAGCAGTTTGGTAGCGGGGGGGTACAATGAGCAGTTCTTC
TRBJ2-7	TRBD1	-	TRBV5-3	16	CARSLSRDRGHHEQYF	TGTGCCAGAAGCTTGAGCCGGGACAGGGGGCACCACGAGCAGTACTTC
TRBJ2-7	TRBD2	few	TRBV10-3	15	CAISESRAGGYEQYF	TGTGCCATCAGTGAGTCGAGAGCGGGAGGGTACGAGCAGTACTTC
TRBJ2-1	TRBD2	-	TRBV6-6	16	CASSHQMGTSRAPQFF	TGTGCCAGCAGCCACCAGATGGGGACTAGTCGCGCCCCCCAGTTCTTC
TRBJ2-7	TRBD2	-	TRBV5-1	18	CASRTGTSSILNSYEQYF	TGCGCCAGCAGGACCGGGACTAGCTCCATTCTCAACTCCTACGAGCAGTACTTC
TRBJ2-1	-	-	TRBV9	13	CASSLNPGGEQFF	TGTGCCAGCAGCCTAAATCCTGGTGGTGAGCAGTTCTTC